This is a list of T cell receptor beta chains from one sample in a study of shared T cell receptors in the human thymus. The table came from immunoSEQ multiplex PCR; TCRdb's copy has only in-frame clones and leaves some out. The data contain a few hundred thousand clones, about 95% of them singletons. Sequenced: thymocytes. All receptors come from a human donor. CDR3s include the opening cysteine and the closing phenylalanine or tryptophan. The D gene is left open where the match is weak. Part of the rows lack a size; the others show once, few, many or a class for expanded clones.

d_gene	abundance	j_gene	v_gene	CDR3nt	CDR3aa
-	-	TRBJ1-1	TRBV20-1	TGCAGTGCTAGGTTAGACACTGAAGCTTTCTTT	CSARLDTEAFF
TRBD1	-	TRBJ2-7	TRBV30	TGTGCCTGGAGTCTTCGACAGGGCCGCCGCTACGAGCAGTACTTC	CAWSLRQGRRYEQYF
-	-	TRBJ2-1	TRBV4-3	TGCGCCAGCAGTCGAGACTGGCTATCACAGTTCTTC	CASSRDWLSQFF
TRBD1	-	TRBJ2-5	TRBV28	TGTGCCAGCAGTTTGAGGCGCTCGGGACAGGGTATCCAGACCCAGTACTTC	CASSLRRSGQGIQTQYF
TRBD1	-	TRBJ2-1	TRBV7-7	TGTGCTAGCAGCTTGGGGGGACAGGGGGACTACAATGAGCAGTTCTTC	CASSLGGQGDYNEQFF
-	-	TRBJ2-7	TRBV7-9	TGTGCCAGCAGCTTAACGGAGACCCGGGACCCACACTACGAGCAGTACTTC	CASSLTETRDPHYEQYF
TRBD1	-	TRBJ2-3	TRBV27	TGTGCCAGCAGCTTAAAAGGGACAGATAGCACAGATACGCAGTATTTT	CASSLKGTDSTDTQYF
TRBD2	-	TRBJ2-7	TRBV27	TGTGCCAGCAGTTTACTTCCGGGCGGGAGGTTTTCCTACGAGCAGTACTTC	CASSLLPGGRFSYEQYF
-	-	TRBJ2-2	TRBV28	TGTGCCAGCAGTTTAGGACTATCTAACACCGGGGAGCTGTTTTTT	CASSLGLSNTGELFF
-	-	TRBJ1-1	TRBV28	TGTGCCAGCACCCAAGAAGGGGTGGCAGGGCGGGCTGAAGCTTTCTTT	CASTQEGVAGRAEAFF
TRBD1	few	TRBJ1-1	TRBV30	TGTGCCTGGAGCGGTGACAGGGGGCTTCATACTGAAGCTTTCTTT	CAWSGDRGLHTEAFF
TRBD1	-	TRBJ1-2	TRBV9	TGTGCCAGCAGCCAAGACTACAGGGGCCCGGCGTTGGACTATGGCTACACCTTC	CASSQDYRGPALDYGYTF
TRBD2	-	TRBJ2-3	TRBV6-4	TGTGCCAGCAGCAAGACTAGCGGGGGTACAGATACGCAGTATTTT	CASSKTSGGTDTQYF
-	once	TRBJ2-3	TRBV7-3	TGTGCCAGCAGCTTAAAAAGCGGGAGCACAGATACGCAGTATTTT	CASSLKSGSTDTQYF
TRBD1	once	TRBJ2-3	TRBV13	TGTGCCAGCAGCTTATACCCTTGGCGCACAGGGGGCACAGATACGCAGTATTTT	CASSLYPWRTGGTDTQYF
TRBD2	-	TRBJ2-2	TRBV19	TGTGCCAGTGCCGGGGTAGCGGGCAAGCTTACGAACACCGGGGAGCTGTTTTTT	CASAGVAGKLTNTGELFF
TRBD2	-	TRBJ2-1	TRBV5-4	TGTGCCAGCAGTGGGACTAGCGGGAGTGGGTCCTACAATGAGCAGTTCTTC	CASSGTSGSGSYNEQFF
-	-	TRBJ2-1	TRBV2	TGTGCCAGCAGTGGGGACGGGAACAATGAGCAGTTCTTC	CASSGDGNNEQFF
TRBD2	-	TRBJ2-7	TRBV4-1	TGCGCCAGCAGCCAAGATGGTCGCCTAGCGGGAGCGTTGTACTTC	CASSQDGRLAGALYF
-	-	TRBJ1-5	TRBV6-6	TGTGCCAGCAGTTACTCGCCCGCTAGCAATCAGCCCCAGCATTTT	CASSYSPASNQPQHF
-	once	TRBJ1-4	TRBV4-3	TGCGCCAGCAGCCAAGAAGACTCGGCCGGAGGCGCGGAAAAACTGTTTTTT	CASSQEDSAGGAEKLFF
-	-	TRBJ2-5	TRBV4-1	TGCGCCAGCAGCCCCATGGAGGGGGCTGAAGAGACCCAGTACTTC	CASSPMEGAEETQYF
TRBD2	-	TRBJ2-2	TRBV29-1	TGCAGCGTTGATCTAGCGGGCGCCTCCGGGGAGCTGTTTTTT	CSVDLAGASGELFF
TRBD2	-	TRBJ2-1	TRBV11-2	TGTGCCAGCAGCCCCGGGACTAGCGTCAGCGGGGATGAGCAGTTCTTC	CASSPGTSVSGDEQFF
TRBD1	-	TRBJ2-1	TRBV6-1	TGTGCCAGCAGTGAAAAACAGGGGGCGATCCACAATGAGCAGTTCTTC	CASSEKQGAIHNEQFF
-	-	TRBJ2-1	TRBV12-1	TGTGCCAGCAGCTCCCGGGGGGAGAGTTCCTACAATGAGCAGTTCTTC	CASSSRGESSYNEQFF
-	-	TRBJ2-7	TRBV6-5	TGTGCCAGCAGTTCCCTTTCACAGGCTGCTACCTACGAGCAGTACTTC	CASSSLSQAATYEQYF
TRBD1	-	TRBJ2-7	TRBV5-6	TGTGCCAGCAGCCCTACCGGGACAGGGCAAACCGAGCAGTACTTC	CASSPTGTGQTEQYF
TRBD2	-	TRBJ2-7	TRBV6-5	TGTGCCAGCAGTTACCGGACTAGCCCGTCCACCTACGAGCAGTACTTC	CASSYRTSPSTYEQYF
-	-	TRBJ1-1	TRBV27	TGTGCCAGCAGCCCCACAGTTAGTTGGGCTGAAGCTTTCTTT	CASSPTVSWAEAFF
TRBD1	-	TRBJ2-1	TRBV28	TGTGCCAGCAGTATTTACAGGGGGCTTGACTACAATGAGCAGTTCTTC	CASSIYRGLDYNEQFF
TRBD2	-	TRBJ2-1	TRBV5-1	TGCGCCAGCAGTAGAGTCAGCGGGACTCCACCTATACTATACAATGAGCAGTTCTTC	CASSRVSGTPPILYNEQFF
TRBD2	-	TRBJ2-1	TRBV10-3	TGTGCCACAAGGGATTGGCGGGAGGGCCGAATCGATGAGCAGTTCTTC	CATRDWREGRIDEQFF
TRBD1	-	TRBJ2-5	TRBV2	TGTGCCAGCAACCCCGCGGACAGGTGGGAAGAGACCCAGTACTTC	CASNPADRWEETQYF
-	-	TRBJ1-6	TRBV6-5	TGTGCCAGCAAGAGAAGTTTGGATTCACCCCTCCACTTT	CASKRSLDSPLHF
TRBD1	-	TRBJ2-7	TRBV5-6	TGTGCCAGCAGCTCACGTCCGGGACAGGGGCGGACAGAGCAGTACTTC	CASSSRPGQGRTEQYF
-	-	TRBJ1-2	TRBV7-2	TGTGCCAGCAACCAAGGGACGGTAAATGGCTACACCTTC	CASNQGTVNGYTF
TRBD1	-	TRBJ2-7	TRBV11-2	TGTGCCAGCAGCTCAGGGGGTCCGGGCTACGAGCAGTACTTC	CASSSGGPGYEQYF
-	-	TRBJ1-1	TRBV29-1	TGCAGCGTTGACCCTACTATCTACTCAGATTCCACTGAAGCTTTCTTT	CSVDPTIYSDSTEAFF
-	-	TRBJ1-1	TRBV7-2	TGTGCCAGCAGCACCGGAAACACTGAAGCTTTCTTT	CASSTGNTEAFF
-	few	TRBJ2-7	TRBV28	TGTGCCAGCAGTTTCCACGAGCAGTACTTC	CASSFHEQYF
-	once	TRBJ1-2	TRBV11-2	TGTGCCAGCAGCCCAGGGGCAGGGCCCCATTCTAACTATGGCTACACCTTC	CASSPGAGPHSNYGYTF
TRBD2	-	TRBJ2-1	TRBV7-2	TGTGCCAGCAGCTCCTTCGCGCGGACTAGCGTAGGGGCCAATGAGCAGTTCTTC	CASSSFARTSVGANEQFF
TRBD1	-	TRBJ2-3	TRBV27	TGTGCCAGCTTAACCGGGACAGGGGCTTTGGATACGCAGTATTTT	CASLTGTGALDTQYF
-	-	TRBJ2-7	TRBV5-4	TGTGCCAGCAGCTTATTCGGGAAATACGAGCAGTACTTC	CASSLFGKYEQYF
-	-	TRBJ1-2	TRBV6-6	TGTGCCAGCAGTTGGGGCAGGGGAGACTATGGCTACACCTTC	CASSWGRGDYGYTF